This T cell receptor beta chain stems from a study of T cells in Graves' hyperthyroidism and ophthalmopathy. Study-wide results and caveats: A model of 13 V-J features distinguished ophthalmopathy from stable hyperthyroidism.

This clonotype showed up many times. What it recognizes is unknown. There were TCR beta CDR3 regions amplified from RNA transcripts. The HTBI primer set drove a first-round RT-PCR of the TCR CDR3. MiXCR, run by TCRdb on the multiplex PCR reads, gives a single entry per CDR3 protein. The sample records more than 150,000 distinct CDR3 sequences, about 18% being singletons. Patients counted as stable if ophthalmopathy did not develop within 18 months. Newly diagnosed hyperthyroidism, duration under 2 months, in patients aged 18 to 65. PBMCs were collected from an approximately 9 ml volume of fresh peripheral blood. Trimming left V 7 bases short and J 6 bases short, with 12 bases between. CDR3 size: 11 residues. The V gene's germline CDR1 is SQVTM and CDR2 ANQGSEA.

Input material: blood. The chain carries TRBV29-1 and TRBJ1-1, with D unresolved. This clonotype was sampled from a woman between 50 and 59 years old with Graves' hyperthyroidism. The CDR3 sequence is CSGLGLSEAFF. The CDR3 DNA sequence: TGCAGCGGACTAGGACTGTCTGAAGCTTTCTTT.